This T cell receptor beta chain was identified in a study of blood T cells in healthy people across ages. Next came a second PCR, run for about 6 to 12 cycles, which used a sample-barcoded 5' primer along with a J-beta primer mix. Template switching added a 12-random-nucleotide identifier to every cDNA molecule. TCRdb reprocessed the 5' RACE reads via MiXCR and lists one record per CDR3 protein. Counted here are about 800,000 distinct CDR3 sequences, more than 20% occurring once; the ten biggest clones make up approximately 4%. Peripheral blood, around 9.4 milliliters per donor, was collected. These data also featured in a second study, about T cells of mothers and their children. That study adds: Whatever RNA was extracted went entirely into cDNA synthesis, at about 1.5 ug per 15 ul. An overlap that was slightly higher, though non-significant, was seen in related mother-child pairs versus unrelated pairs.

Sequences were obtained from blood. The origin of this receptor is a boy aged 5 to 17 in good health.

CDR3 residues: CASMPWGPLLELNTEAFF. The CDR3 nucleotides are TGTGCCAGCATGCCTTGGGGGCCCCTCCTAGAATTGAACACTGAAGCTTTCTTT. This rearrangement joins TRBV2 to TRBJ1-1, with D possibly being TRBD1 (6 bases). CDR3 length equals 18 residues. The germline V gene has CDR1 SNHLY and CDR2 FYNNEI. V shed 7 bases and J shed 0 bases, with 24 bases lying between them.